This T cell receptor (beta chain) was documented in a study of cytomegalovirus exposure and HLA in healthy donors. Study observations and caveats: Later analysis identified 17,000 or so TCR beta sequences associated with HLA alleles, using a false discovery rate threshold of 0.05. Follow-up analysis seemed to connect common viral pathogens with several of the most significant clusters identified. A further, later analysis showed that HLA-associated TCR beta chains (compared with equally common others) were more clonally expanded.

On this clone itself: Its target is unknown.

Looked up from germline, CDR1 is SGHTS and CDR2 is YDEGEE. This CDR3 region has 15 residues. The V and J ends lost 0 bases and 5 bases respectively, with 12 bases between them. The primer mix had 60 Vbeta and 13 Jbeta primers. Repertoires were generated with immunoSEQ multiplex PCR, while TCRdb's copy carries only in-frame clones and drops some. Seen here are roughly 150,000 clones, 82% observed once, and the top ten hold around 9%. What was sequenced was PBMCs. The receptor comes from a male donor in good health and CMV-seropositive. This rearrangement joins TRBV5-8 to TRBJ1-5; D remains unclear. The CDR3 region is CASSLGHLPDQPQHF. In DNA form, the CDR3 reads TGTGCCAGCAGCTTGGGACACCTCCCGGATCAGCCCCAGCATTTT.